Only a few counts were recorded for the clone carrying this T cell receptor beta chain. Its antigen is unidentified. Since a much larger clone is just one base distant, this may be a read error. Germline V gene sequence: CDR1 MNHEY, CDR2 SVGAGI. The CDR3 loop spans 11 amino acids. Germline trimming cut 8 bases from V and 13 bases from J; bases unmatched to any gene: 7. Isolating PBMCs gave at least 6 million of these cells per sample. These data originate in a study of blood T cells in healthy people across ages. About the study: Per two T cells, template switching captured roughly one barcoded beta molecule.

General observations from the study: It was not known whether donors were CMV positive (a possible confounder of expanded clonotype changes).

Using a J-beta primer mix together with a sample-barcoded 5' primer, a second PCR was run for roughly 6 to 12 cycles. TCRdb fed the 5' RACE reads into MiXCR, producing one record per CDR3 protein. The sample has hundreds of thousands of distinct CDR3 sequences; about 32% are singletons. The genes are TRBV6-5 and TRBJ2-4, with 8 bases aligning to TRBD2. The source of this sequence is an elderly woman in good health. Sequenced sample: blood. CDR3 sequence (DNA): TGTGCCAGCCGGGGGGGTACGGAGCAGTACTTC. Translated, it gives CASRGGTEQYF.